What follows is one TCR beta chain and its context. Its target is not known. The CDR3 runs 15 residues. PCR was performed using 60 Vbeta and 13 Jbeta primers. Using immunoSEQ multiplex PCR, the repertoire was profiled, and TCRdb retains in-frame clones only, with some absent. The data hold some 150,000 clones, with roughly 80% observed a single time. The data were taken from a study of cytomegalovirus exposure and HLA in healthy donors. Points from the study as a whole: Among TCR beta chains, those listed as cytomegalovirus-associated numbered under 200. Likely technical artifact: a cluster of highly shared sequence variants.

Sequencing was performed on PBMCs. This chain links TRBV21-1 with TRBJ1-4; no DNA check was done on the table's D call, TRBD1. TRBV21-1 has pseudogene status. This clonotype originated in a man aged 45-60 years in good health and CMV-seropositive. The CDR3 nucleotides read TGTGCCAGCAGGTATAGACAGGGGGGGATTGAAAAACTGTTTTTT. It yields the protein CASRYRQGGIEKLFF.